This T cell receptor (beta chain) was sequenced for a study of cytomegalovirus exposure and HLA in healthy donors. Note on this clone: Other DNA sequences from this sample encode an identical CDR3 as well.

Germline-derived CDR1 and CDR2 are SNHLY and FYNNEI. This CDR3 contains 12 residues. The V end was cut by 4 bases, the J end by 4 bases, with 7 bases between. Using immunoSEQ multiplex PCR, the repertoire was profiled, and TCRdb retains in-frame clones only, with some absent. The data contain over 200,000 clones, approximately 82% of them singletons. This chain uses TRBV2 with TRBJ1-1; no reliable D call. What was sequenced was PBMCs. The receptor was isolated from a woman aged 18-29 years in good health and CMV-seronegative. The CDR3 sequence: CASSGLGTEAFF. CDR3 bases: TGTGCCAGCAGTGGCCTCGGCACTGAAGCTTTCTTT. Filled out from reference TRBV2 and TRBJ1-1, the complete variable domain reads EPEVTQTPSHQVTQMGQEVILRCVPISNHLYFYWYRQILGQKVEFLVSFYNNEISEKSEIFDDQFSVERPDGSNFTLKIRSTKLEDSAMYFCASSGLGTEAFFGQGTRLTVV.